This T cell receptor beta chain was sequenced in a study of blood T cell repertoires in COVID-19 (dated by TCRdb to 2020 to 2022). As for the study more broadly: Samples from collaborators originated in the United States, Italy and Spain and spanned both the acute and convalescent phases of COVID-19. The prospective study material was composed of cDNA or gDNA derived from T cells, B-cell-depleted T cells, or PBMCs. Deeply sampled blood TCRbeta repertoires from subjects exposed to, actively infected with, or recovered from COVID-19 were included in the dataset. The repertoires were released in a freely available public database meant as a resource for research on the immune response to SARS-CoV-2. The samples were drawn from two sources: the first 160 participants of the ongoing ImmuneRACE study, and 1,254 subjects contributed by 6 global collaborators. A de-identified subject ID, COVID-19 status, age in years and sex were almost always included in the sample metadata. HLA class I and class II types, where available, came from metadata supplied by the sample provider rather than from assay-based typing.

Relative to germline, V is 1 base shorter and J is 0 bases shorter, with 9 bases between their ends. Including cysteine and phenylalanine, the CDR3 has 16 amino acids. The retained sequence is limited to the CDR3, 48 bases, with the frame set at the first base. As encoded in the germline V gene, CDR1 is KGHSH while CDR2 is LQKENI. Participants in the prospective study were aged roughly 18 to 100 years, lived in about two dozen United States geographic areas, and enrolled through a virtual design. In the prospective study, participants were assigned to cohorts based on the clinical history participants reported in a screening survey and a study questionnaire. ImmuneRACE Cohort 3 recovered participants were defined by two consecutive negative NP/OP PCR tests, healthcare professional clearance, or symptom resolution. Mobile phlebotomists in the prospective study collected whole blood, serum and a nasopharyngeal or oropharyngeal swab from every participant. Participants in the prospective study had the option to provide additional blood draws and questionnaires over a roughly two-month period. Blood samples from the prospective study were shipped frozen or at room temperature prior to DNA extraction.

Results the study describes overall, beyond this receptor: Clinical and demographic metadata were provided uncurated, with the amount varying by source and participant.

TCRbeta CDR3 regions were amplified from genomic DNA by means of the immunoSEQ Assay, a bias-controlled multiplex PCR. The study's processing was this. The number of nucleated cells in each sample was estimated by amplification of reference gene primers within the assay. To quantify the absolute abundance of each unique TCRbeta CDR3 rearrangement, sequence reads were collapsed and filtered. For each sample, productive Simpson clonality was calculated as the square root of Simpson's diversity index over productive rearrangements. TCRdb obtained this table from immuneACCESS and retained in-frame rearrangements with V and J assigned. These tables miss some clones; where compared with another copy, unresolved V genes account for less than half of the shortfall, and the remainder is unexplained. D and trimming come from the DNA, and the V and J calls and clone size come from that table. The sample table lists just over 300,000 clones, 85% to 90% of them with a count of one. Clones ranked in the top ten supply roughly 4.5% of the sample.

Only one count was recorded for this clone. The target of this receptor is not known. No much larger clone is present one base from it, and per-base qualities are unavailable. Sample: PBMCs or T cells enriched from blood (not recorded which). The sequence links TRBV18 to TRBJ1-4; too little of a D gene remains to name it. This sequence was found in a man aged 30 to 45 who had recovered from COVID-19. The CDR3 in this case is CASSPRGLATNEKLFF. The DNA is as follows: TGTGCCAGCTCACCACGCGGGCTGGCAACTAATGAAAAACTGTTTTTT.